A selection of T cell receptor beta chains follows, all from one sample in a study of T cell responses to AZD1222 COVID-19 vaccine. Clones were read by immunoSEQ multiplex PCR, and TCRdb kept only the in-frame ones, dropping some. The table shows under 95,000 clones, with about 90% occurring only once. The input for sequencing was peripheral blood, taken 28 days after the second AZD1222 dose. The receptors were sampled from an adult who received the AZD1222 COVID-19 vaccine. The CDR3 runs from the conserved cysteine through the conserved F or W. Fields, in order: D gene, J gene, clone size, V gene, CDR3 DNA, CDR3 protein. The D gene is left open where the match is weak. The size of a clone is reported for some rows only, either as once, few or many, or as a class for expanded clones.

TRBD1 | TRBJ1-3 | NA | TRBV5-3 | TGTGCCAGAAGCGATTTGACAGGGCCTTTCTCTGGAAACACCATATATTTT | CARSDLTGPFSGNTIYF
NA | TRBJ2-5 | NA | TRBV6-5 | TGTGCCAGTTCTTACCAAGACAGCCAAGAGACCCAGTACTTC | CASSYQDSQETQYF
NA | TRBJ1-3 | NA | TRBV6-5 | TGTGCCAGCAGTCTCTGGCAGGCTGGAAACACCATATATTTT | CASSLWQAGNTIYF
NA | TRBJ1-1 | NA | TRBV6-1 | TGTGCCAGCAGTGATAAGGGGGGCTCGGGCACTGAAGCTTTCTTT | CASSDKGGSGTEAFF
NA | TRBJ2-1 | NA | TRBV7-2 | TGTGCCAGCAGCTCCTATTTGGTTGGAAACAATGAGCAGTTCTTC | CASSSYLVGNNEQFF
TRBD1 | TRBJ2-7 | NA | TRBV27 | TGTGCCAGCAGTTCCTACAGGGGTTTCTACGAGCAGTACTTC | CASSSYRGFYEQYF
NA | TRBJ2-7 | NA | TRBV5-1 | TGCGCCAGCAGCTGGACATCCGATAGCTCCTACGAGCAGTACTTC | CASSWTSDSSYEQYF
NA | TRBJ2-6 | once | TRBV4-2 | TGTGCCAGCAGCCAAGATTATGGGGCCAACGTCCTGACTTTC | CASSQDYGANVLTF
NA | TRBJ1-4 | NA | TRBV7-8 | TGTGCCAGCAGCCCCTGGTCCCGGGAGGCTAATGAAAAACTGTTTTTT | CASSPWSREANEKLFF
NA | TRBJ1-5 | NA | TRBV15 | TGTGCCACCAGCAGAGATTATCAGCCCCAGCATTTT | CATSRDYQPQHF
NA | TRBJ1-2 | NA | TRBV29-1 | TGCAGCGTTGAGGGGGCAGAAGTTAACTATGGCTACACCTTC | CSVEGAEVNYGYTF
NA | TRBJ1-4 | NA | TRBV4-2 | TGTGCCAGCAGCCAAGGGCCGGGTACAGGAGAAAAACTGTTTTTT | CASSQGPGTGEKLFF
NA | TRBJ2-7 | NA | TRBV27 | TGTGCCAGCAGTCTTCGAGGGGGTAGCTCCTACGAGCAGTACTTC | CASSLRGGSSYEQYF
NA | TRBJ1-1 | NA | TRBV7-7 | TGTGCTAGCAGCCTCGAACGGGCCTTCATGAACACTGAAGCTTTCTTT | CASSLERAFMNTEAFF
NA | TRBJ1-5 | NA | TRBV4-2 | TGTGCCAGCAGGCCAGGGTTGGGGGATCAGCCCCAGCATTTT | CASRPGLGDQPQHF
TRBD2 | TRBJ2-1 | NA | TRBV5-1 | TGCGCCAGCAGGGTGCGGGAGGGCCCACAAGTTGAGCAGTTCTTC | CASRVREGPQVEQFF
TRBD2 | TRBJ2-2 | NA | TRBV10-3 | TGTGCCATCAGTGGGTTACTAGCGGCCGGGGAGCTGTTTTTT | CAISGLLAAGELFF
NA | TRBJ2-2 | NA | TRBV30 | TGTGCCTGGTCCCGGGCCGATACGAACACCGGGGAGCTGTTTTTT | CAWSRADTNTGELFF
NA | TRBJ2-7 | NA | TRBV11-2 | TGTGCCAGCAGCCCCCGGTCGACAGGATATTACGAGCAGTACTTC | CASSPRSTGYYEQYF
NA | TRBJ2-1 | NA | TRBV6-4 | TGTGCCAGCAGCTGGGGGAGCTCCTACAATGAGCAGTTCTTC | CASSWGSSYNEQFF
NA | TRBJ1-2 | NA | TRBV7-2 | TGTGCCAGCAGCTTAACCGCCAGGGGATCTAACTATGGCTACACCTTC | CASSLTARGSNYGYTF
NA | TRBJ1-2 | NA | TRBV27 | TGTGCCAGCAGTTCGGACAGAGATGGTTATGGCTACACCTTC | CASSSDRDGYGYTF
NA | TRBJ1-1 | NA | TRBV24-1 | TGTGCCACCAGTGCCAGCGGGAACACTGAAGCTTTCTTT | CATSASGNTEAFF
TRBD2 | TRBJ2-3 | few | TRBV6-4 | TGTGCCAGCAGTGAGCTAGCGGGAGAGGCAGATACGCAGTATTTT | CASSELAGEADTQYF
NA | TRBJ2-1 | once | TRBV5-5 | TGTGCCAGCAGCACAGGACTGTGGGGGGAGGAGCAGTTCTTC | CASSTGLWGEEQFF
TRBD2 | TRBJ2-1 | NA | TRBV11-3 | TGTGCCAGCAGCGCGACTAGCGGGAGGGCCGGTGAGCAGTTCTTC | CASSATSGRAGEQFF
NA | TRBJ2-7 | NA | TRBV11-1 | TGTGCCAGCAGTCGGACGGCACGCTACGAGCAGTACTTC | CASSRTARYEQYF
NA | TRBJ1-2 | NA | TRBV4-2 | TGTGCCAGCAGCCCTGAACAGGGCCCGGTCGGGGGCTACACCTTC | CASSPEQGPVGGYTF
NA | TRBJ2-3 | NA | TRBV7-8 | TGTGCCAGCTCTCGTGGCGCAGATACGCAGTATTTT | CASSRGADTQYF
NA | TRBJ1-1 | NA | TRBV29-1 | TGCAGCGTTGACGTGCGGGGGAGCACTGAAGCTTTCTTT | CSVDVRGSTEAFF
TRBD2 | TRBJ2-1 | once | TRBV11-2 | TGTGCCAGCAGCCGAGTTAGCGGGATGAATGAGCAGTTCTTC | CASSRVSGMNEQFF
TRBD1 | TRBJ1-2 | few | TRBV30 | TGTGCCGTAGGACAGGGTTATGGCTACACCTTC | CAVGQGYGYTF
NA | TRBJ2-3 | NA | TRBV27 | TGTGCCAGCAGTTCTTTCACAGATACGCAGTATTTT | CASSSFTDTQYF
NA | TRBJ1-2 | NA | TRBV19 | TGTGCCAGTAGACCAAAGGGACCCTATGGCTACACCTTC | CASRPKGPYGYTF
TRBD1 | TRBJ1-2 | NA | TRBV12-3/TRBV12-4 | TGTGCCAGCAGTTCCACAGGGGGCGGCTACACCTTC | CASSSTGGGYTF
TRBD1 | TRBJ2-7 | NA | TRBV4-2 | TGTGCCAGCAGCCAAGGACAGGGTACCTACGAGCAGTACTTC | CASSQGQGTYEQYF
NA | TRBJ1-2 | NA | TRBV2 | TGTGCCAGCAGGGACAGCCTCTATGGCTACACCTTC | CASRDSLYGYTF
NA | TRBJ2-3 | NA | TRBV7-9 | TGTGCCAGCAGCCGCGGAGGGGAGAATACGCAGTATTTT | CASSRGGENTQYF
NA | TRBJ1-2 | NA | TRBV19 | TGTGCCAGTAGTTTAGGGAGTTTTTTCTATGGCTACACCTTC | CASSLGSFFYGYTF
TRBD2 | TRBJ2-3 | NA | TRBV6-4 | TGTGCCAGCAGTGACTCCGCGGGAGCCACAGATACGCAGTATTTT | CASSDSAGATDTQYF
NA | TRBJ1-2 | NA | TRBV7-9 | TGTGCCAGCAGTCCGTACAGGGAGGGCTACACCTTC | CASSPYREGYTF
TRBD1 | TRBJ2-1 | NA | TRBV19 | TGTGCCAGTAGTCCGGGGACAGCGACCCCCCAGTTCTTC | CASSPGTATPQFF
NA | TRBJ2-5 | NA | TRBV19 | TGTGCCAGTAGGAGGGGGGGATCGGAGACCCAGTACTTC | CASRRGGSETQYF
TRBD2 | TRBJ2-1 | NA | TRBV29-1 | TGCAGCGCCCAGGGACTAGCGGGTTACAATGAGCAGTTCTTC | CSAQGLAGYNEQFF
TRBD1 | TRBJ2-1 | NA | TRBV4-3 | TGCGCCAGCAGCCGAGACAGGGGGGAGAGCAATGAGCAGTTCTTC | CASSRDRGESNEQFF
NA | TRBJ1-6 | NA | TRBV18 | TGTGCCAGCTCACCAGACAGGAAAAATTCACCCCTCCACTTT | CASSPDRKNSPLHF